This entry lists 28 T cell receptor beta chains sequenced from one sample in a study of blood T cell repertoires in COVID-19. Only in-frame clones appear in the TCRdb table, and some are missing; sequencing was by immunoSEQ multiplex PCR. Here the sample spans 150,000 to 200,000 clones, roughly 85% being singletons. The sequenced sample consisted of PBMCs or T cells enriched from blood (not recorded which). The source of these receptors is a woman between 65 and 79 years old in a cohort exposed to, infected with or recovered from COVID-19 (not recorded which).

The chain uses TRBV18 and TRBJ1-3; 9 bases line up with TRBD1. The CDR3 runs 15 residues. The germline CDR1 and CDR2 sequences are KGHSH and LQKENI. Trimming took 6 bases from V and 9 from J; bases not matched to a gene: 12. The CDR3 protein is CASSDNTGTGSTIYF. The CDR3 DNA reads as TGTGCCAGCTCGGACAACACCGGGACAGGGAGCACCATATATTTT.

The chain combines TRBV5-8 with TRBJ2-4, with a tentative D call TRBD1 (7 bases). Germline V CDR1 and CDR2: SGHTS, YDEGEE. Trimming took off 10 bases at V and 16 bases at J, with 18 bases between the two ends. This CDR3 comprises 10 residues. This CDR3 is CAPSGGTAYF. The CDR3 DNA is TGTGCCCCGAGTGGGGGGACAGCTTACTTC.

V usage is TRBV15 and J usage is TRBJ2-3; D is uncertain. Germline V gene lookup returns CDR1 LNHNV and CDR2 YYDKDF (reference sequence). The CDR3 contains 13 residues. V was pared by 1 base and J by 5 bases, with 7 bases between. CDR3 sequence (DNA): TGTGCCACCAGCAGAGCACTACGAGATACGCAGTATTTT. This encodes CATSRALRDTQYF.

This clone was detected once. Written as DNA, the CDR3 is TGTGCCACCAACGTTGCGGGGAACACTGAAGCTTTCTTT. This sequence encodes CATNVAGNTEAFF. V gene TRBV24-1 combines with J gene TRBJ1-1, with D unresolved. V was shortened by 8 bases and J by 1 base, with 10 bases between the two germline ends. The germline V gene has CDR1 KGHDR and CDR2 SFDVKD. CDR3 length: 13 amino acids.

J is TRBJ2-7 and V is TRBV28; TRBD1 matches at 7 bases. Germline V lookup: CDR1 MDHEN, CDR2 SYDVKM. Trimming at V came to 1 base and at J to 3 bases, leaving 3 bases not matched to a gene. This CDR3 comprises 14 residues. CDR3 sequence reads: CASSLLQGYYEQYF. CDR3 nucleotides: TGTGCCAGCAGTTTATTACAGGGGTACTACGAGCAGTACTTC.

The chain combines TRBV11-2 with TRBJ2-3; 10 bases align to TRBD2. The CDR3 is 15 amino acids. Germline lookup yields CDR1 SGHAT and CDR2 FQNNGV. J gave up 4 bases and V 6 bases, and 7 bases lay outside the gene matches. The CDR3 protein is CASSYSSGSADTQYF. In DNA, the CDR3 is TGTGCCAGCAGTTACTCTAGCGGGAGTGCAGATACGCAGTATTTT.

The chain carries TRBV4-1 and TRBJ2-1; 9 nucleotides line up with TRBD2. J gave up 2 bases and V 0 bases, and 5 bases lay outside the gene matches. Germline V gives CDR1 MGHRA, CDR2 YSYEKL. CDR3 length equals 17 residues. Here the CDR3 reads CASSQDGLAKTYNEQFF. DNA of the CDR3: TGCGCCAGCAGCCAAGACGGACTAGCGAAAACCTACAATGAGCAGTTCTTC.

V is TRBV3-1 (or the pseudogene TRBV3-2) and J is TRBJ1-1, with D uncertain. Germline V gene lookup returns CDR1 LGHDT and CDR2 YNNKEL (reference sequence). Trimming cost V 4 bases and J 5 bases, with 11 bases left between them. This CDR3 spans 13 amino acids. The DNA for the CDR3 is TGTGCCAGCAGCCGGGGTGGAGGAACTGAAGCTTTCTTT. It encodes CASSRGGGTEAFF.

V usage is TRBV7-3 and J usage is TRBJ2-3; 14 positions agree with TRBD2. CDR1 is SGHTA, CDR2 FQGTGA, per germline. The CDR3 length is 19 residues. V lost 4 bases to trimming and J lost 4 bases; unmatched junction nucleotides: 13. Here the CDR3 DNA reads TGTGCCAGCAGCTCGGGACTAGCGGGAGTCCTTCGAGGCCCAGATACGCAGTATTTT. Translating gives CASSSGLAGVLRGPDTQYF.

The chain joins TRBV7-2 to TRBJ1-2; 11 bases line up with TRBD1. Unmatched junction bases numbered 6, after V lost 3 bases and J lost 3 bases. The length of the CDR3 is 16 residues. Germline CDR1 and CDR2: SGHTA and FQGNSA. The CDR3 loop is CASSLLGQGADYGYTF. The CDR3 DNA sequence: TGTGCCAGCAGCTTGTTAGGACAGGGGGCGGACTATGGCTACACCTTC.

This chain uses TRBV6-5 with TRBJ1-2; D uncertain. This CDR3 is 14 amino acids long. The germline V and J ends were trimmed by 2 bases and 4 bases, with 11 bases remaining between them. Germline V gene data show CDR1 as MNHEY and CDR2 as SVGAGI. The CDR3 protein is CASSYDPGSYGYTF. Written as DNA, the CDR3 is TGTGCCAGCAGTTACGATCCAGGTAGCTATGGCTACACCTTC.

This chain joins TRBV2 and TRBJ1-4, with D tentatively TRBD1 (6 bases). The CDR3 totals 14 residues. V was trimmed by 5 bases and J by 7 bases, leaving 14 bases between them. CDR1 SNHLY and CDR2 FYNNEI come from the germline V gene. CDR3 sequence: CASSLQGVGEKLFF. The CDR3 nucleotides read TGTGCCAGCAGTCTACAGGGAGTGGGTGAAAAACTGTTTTTT.

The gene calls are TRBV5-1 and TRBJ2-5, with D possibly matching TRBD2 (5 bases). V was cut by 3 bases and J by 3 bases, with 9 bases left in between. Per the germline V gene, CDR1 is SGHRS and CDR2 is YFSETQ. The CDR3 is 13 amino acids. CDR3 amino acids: CASSSPGKETQYF. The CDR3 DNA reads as TGCGCCAGCAGCTCCCCGGGAAAAGAGACCCAGTACTTC.

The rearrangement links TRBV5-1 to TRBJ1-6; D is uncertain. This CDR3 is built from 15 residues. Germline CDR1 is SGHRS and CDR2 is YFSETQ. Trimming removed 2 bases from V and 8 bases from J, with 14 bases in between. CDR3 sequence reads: CASSFGQTRDSPLHF. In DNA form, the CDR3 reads TGCGCCAGCAGCTTCGGGCAGACGAGGGATTCACCCCTCCACTTT.

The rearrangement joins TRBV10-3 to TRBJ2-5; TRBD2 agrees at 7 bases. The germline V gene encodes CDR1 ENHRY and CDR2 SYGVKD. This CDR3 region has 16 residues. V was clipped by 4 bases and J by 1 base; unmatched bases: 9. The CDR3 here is CAISAPGGTTQETQYF. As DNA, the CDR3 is TGTGCCATCAGTGCCCCCGGGGGGACTACCCAAGAGACCCAGTACTTC.

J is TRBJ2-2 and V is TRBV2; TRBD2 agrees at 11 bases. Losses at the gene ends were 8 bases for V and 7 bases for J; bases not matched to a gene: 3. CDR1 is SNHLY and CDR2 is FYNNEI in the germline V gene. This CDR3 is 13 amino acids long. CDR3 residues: CASAGTSGGELFF. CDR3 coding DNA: TGTGCCAGCGCCGGGACTAGCGGCGGGGAGCTGTTTTTT.

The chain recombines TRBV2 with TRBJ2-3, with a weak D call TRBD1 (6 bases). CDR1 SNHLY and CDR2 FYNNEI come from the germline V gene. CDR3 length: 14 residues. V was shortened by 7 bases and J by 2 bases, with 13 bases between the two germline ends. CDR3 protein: CASIPGHSTDTQYF. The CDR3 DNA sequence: TGTGCCAGCATCCCGGGACACTCCACAGATACGCAGTATTTT.

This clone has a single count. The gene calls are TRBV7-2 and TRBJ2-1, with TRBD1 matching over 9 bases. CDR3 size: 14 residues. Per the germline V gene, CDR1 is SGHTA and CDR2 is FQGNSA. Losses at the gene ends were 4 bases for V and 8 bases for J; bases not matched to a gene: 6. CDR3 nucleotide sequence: TGTGCCAGCAGCTGGACAGGGGTCAGGGATGAGCAGTTCTTC. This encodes CASSWTGVRDEQFF.

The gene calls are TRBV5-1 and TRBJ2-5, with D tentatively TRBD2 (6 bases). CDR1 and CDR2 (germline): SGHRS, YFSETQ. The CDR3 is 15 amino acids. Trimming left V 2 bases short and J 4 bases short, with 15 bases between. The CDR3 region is CASSFGGGGGETQYF. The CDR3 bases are TGCGCCAGCAGCTTCGGGGGAGGAGGTGGAGAGACCCAGTACTTC.

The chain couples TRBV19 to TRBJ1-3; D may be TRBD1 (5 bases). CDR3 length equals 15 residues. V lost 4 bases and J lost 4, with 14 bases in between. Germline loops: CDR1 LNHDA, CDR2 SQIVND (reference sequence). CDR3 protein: CASSTGGTGGNTIYF. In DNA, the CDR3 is TGTGCCAGTAGTACGGGGGGAACAGGAGGAAACACCATATATTTT.

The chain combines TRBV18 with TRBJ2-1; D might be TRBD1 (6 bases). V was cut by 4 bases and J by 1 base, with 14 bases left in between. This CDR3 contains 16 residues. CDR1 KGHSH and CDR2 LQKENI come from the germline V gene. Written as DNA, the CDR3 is TGTGCCAGCTCACAGCGACAGGCGCTATCCTACAATGAGCAGTTCTTC. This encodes CASSQRQALSYNEQFF.

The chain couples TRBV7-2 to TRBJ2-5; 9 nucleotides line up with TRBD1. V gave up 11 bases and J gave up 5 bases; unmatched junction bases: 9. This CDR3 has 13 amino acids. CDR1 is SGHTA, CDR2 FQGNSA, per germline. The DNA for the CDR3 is TGTGCCGGAGGGGACAGGGCCCATGAGACCCAGTACTTC. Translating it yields CAGGDRAHETQYF. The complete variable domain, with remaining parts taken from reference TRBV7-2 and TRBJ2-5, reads GAGVSQSPSNKVTEKGKDVELRCDPISGHTALYWYRQSLGQGLEFLIYFQGNSAPDKSGLPSDRFSAERTGGSVSTLTIQRTQQEDSAVYLCAGGDRAHETQYFGPGTRLLVL.

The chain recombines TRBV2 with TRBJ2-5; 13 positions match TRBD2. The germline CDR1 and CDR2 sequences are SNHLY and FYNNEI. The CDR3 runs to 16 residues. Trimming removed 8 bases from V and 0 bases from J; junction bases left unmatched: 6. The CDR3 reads CASLGLAGRYQETQYF. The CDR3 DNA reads TGTGCCAGCCTGGGACTAGCGGGAAGGTACCAAGAGACCCAGTACTTC.

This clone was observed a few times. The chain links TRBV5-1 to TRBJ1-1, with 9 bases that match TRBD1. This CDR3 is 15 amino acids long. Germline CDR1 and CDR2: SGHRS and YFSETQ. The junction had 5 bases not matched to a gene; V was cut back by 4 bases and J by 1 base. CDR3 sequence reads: CASSILQGANTEAFF. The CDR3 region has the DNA TGCGCCAGCAGCATATTACAGGGGGCGAACACTGAAGCTTTCTTT.

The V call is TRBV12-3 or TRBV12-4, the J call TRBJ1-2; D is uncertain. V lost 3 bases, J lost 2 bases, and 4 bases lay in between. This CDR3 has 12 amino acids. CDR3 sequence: CASSLTNYGYTF. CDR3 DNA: TGTGCCAGCAGTTTGACAAACTATGGCTACACCTTC.

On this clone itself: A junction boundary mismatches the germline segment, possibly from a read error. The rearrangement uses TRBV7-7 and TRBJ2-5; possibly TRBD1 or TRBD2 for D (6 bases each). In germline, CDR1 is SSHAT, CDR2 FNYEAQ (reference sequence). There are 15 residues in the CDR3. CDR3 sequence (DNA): TGTGCTAGCAGCTTAGGGGGTAGCGGCCAAGAGACCCAGTACTTC. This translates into CASSLGGSGQETQYF.

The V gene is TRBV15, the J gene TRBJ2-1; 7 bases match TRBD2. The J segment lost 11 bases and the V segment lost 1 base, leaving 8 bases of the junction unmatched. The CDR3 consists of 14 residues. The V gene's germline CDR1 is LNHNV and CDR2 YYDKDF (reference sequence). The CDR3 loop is CATSRASPSGQQFF. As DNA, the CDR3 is TGTGCCACCAGCAGAGCCTCCCCTAGCGGCCAGCAGTTCTTC.

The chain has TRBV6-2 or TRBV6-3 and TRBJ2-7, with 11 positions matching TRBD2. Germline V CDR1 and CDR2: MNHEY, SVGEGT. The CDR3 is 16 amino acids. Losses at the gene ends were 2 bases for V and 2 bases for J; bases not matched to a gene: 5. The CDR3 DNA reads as TGTGCCAGCAGTTACCGGGGACTAGCGGAGCCCTACGAGCAGTACTTC. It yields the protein CASSYRGLAEPYEQYF.